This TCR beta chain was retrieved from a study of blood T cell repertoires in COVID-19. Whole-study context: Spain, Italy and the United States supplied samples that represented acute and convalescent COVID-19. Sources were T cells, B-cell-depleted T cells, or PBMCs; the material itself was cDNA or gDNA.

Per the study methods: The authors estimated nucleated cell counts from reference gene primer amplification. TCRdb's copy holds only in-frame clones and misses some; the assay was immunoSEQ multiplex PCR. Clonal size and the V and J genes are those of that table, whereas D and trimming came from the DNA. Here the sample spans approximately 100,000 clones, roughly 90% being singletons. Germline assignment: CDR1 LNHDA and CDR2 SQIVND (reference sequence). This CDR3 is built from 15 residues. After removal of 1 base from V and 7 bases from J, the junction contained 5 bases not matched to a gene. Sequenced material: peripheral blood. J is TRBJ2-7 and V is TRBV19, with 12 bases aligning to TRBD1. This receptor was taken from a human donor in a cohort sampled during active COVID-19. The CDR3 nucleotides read TGTGCCAGTAGTATAGGGGACAGGGGGCGTGGAGAGCAGTACTTC. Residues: CASSIGDRGRGEQYF.